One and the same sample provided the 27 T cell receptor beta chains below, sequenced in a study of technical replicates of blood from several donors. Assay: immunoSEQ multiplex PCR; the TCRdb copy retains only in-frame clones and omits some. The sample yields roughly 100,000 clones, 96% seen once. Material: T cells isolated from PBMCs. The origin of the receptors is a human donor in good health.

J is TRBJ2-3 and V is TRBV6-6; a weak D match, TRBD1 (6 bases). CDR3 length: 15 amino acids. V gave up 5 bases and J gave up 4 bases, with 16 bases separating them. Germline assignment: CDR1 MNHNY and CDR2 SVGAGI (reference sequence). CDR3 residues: CASSANLKGADTQYF. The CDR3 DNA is TGTGCCAGCAGTGCTAACCTAAAGGGGGCAGATACGCAGTATTTT.

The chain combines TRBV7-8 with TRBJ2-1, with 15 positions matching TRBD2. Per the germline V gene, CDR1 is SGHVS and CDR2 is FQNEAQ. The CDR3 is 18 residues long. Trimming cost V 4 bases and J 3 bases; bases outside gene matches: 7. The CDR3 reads CASSWGLAGGLLYNEQFF. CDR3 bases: TGTGCCAGCAGCTGGGGACTAGCGGGGGGACTTCTCTACAATGAGCAGTTCTTC.

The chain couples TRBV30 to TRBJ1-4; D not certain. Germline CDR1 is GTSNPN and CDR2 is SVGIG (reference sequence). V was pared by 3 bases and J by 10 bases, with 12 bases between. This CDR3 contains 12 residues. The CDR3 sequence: CAWRPSSGKLFF. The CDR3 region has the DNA TGTGCCTGGAGACCTTCTAGTGGAAAACTGTTTTTT.

The CDR3 loop reads CASSKAVAGSNTEAFF. The CDR3 region has the DNA TGTGCCAGCAGCAAAGCGGTGGCAGGGTCAAACACTGAAGCTTTCTTT. This chain joins TRBV21-1 and TRBJ1-1; the D call in the table, TRBD1, was not verified against the DNA. TRBV21-1 represents a pseudogene. The length of the CDR3 is 16 residues.

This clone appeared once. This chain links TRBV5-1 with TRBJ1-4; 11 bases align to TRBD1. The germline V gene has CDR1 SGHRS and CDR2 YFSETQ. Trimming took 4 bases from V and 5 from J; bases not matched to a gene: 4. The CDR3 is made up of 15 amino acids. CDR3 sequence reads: CASSAWTGGNEKLFF. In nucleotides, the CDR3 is TGCGCCAGCAGCGCCTGGACAGGGGGCAATGAAAAACTGTTTTTT.

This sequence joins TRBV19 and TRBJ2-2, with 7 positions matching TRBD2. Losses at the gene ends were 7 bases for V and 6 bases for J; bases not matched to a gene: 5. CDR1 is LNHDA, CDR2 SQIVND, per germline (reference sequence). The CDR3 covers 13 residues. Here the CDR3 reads CASTTGRAGELFF. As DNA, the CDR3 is TGTGCCAGTACCACTGGGAGGGCCGGGGAGCTGTTTTTT.

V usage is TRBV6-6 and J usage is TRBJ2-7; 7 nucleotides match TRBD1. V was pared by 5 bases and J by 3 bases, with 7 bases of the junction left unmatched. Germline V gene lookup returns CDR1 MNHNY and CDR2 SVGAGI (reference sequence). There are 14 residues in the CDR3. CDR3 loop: CASSMTGYVYEQYF. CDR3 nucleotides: TGTGCCAGCAGTATGACAGGGTATGTCTACGAGCAGTACTTC.

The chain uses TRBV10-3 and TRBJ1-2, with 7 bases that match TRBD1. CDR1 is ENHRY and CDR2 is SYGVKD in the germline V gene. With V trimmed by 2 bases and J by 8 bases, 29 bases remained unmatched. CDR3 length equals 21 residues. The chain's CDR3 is CAISEGQGLVNPGQAVSGYTF. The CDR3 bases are TGTGCCATCAGTGAGGGTCAGGGGTTAGTCAATCCCGGACAGGCCGTTTCGGGCTACACCTTC.

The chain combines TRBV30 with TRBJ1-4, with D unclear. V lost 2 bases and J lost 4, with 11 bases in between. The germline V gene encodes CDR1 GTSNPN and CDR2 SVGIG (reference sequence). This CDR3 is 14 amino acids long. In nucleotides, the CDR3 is TGTGCCTGGAGTTCGTACAGCATTAATGAAAAACTGTTTTTT. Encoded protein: CAWSSYSINEKLFF. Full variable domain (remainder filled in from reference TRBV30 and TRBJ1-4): SQTIHQWPATLVQPVGSPLSLECTVEGTSNPNLYWYRQAAGRGLQLLFYSVGIGQISSEVPQNLSASRPQDRQFILSSKKLLLSDSGFYLCAWSSYSINEKLFFGSGTQLSVL.

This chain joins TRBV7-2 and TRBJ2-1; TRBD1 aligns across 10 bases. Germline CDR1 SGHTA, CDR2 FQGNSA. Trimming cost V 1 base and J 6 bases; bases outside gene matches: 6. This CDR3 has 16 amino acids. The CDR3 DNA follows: TGTGCCAGCAGCTTAGTTGGGACAGGGGCGTTCAATGAGCAGTTCTTC. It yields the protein CASSLVGTGAFNEQFF.

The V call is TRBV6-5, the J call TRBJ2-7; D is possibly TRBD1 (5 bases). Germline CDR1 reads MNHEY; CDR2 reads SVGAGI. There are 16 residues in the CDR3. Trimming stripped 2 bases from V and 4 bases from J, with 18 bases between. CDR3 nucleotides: TGTGCCAGCAGTTACCGTATTCAGGGTGTGAAATACGAGCAGTACTTC. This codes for CASSYRIQGVKYEQYF.

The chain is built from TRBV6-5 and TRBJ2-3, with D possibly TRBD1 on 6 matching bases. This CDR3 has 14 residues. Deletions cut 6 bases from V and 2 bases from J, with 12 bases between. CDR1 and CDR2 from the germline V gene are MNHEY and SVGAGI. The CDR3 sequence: CASRYRDTTDTQYF. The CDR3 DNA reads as TGTGCCAGCAGATATCGGGACACCACAGATACGCAGTATTTT.

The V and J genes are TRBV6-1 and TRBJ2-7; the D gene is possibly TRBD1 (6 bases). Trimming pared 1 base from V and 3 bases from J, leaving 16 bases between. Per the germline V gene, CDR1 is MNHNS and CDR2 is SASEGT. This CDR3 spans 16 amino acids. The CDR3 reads CASSEVGQRLYYEQYF. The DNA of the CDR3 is TGTGCCAGCAGTGAAGTCGGACAGAGGCTTTACTACGAGCAGTACTTC.

CDR3 loop: CASSSGQLSYEQYF. CDR3 nucleotides: TGTGCCAGCAGTTCTGGACAGCTCTCCTACGAGCAGTACTTC. The V gene is TRBV7-9, the J gene TRBJ2-7; maybe TRBD1 (6 bases). Germline lookup yields CDR1 SEHNR and CDR2 FQNEAQ (reference sequence). V was pared by 6 bases and J by 0 bases, with 12 bases between. CDR3 size: 14 residues.

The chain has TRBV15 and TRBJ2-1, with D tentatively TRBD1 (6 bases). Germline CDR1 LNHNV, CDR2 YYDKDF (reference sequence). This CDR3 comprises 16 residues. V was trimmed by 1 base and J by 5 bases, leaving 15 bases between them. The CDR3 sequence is CATSRVRDKKDNEQFF. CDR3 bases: TGTGCCACCAGCAGAGTTCGGGACAAAAAAGACAATGAGCAGTTCTTC. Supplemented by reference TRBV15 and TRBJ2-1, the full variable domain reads DAMVIQNPRYQVTQFGKPVTLSCSQTLNHNVMYWYQQKSSQAPKLLFHYYDKDFNNEADTPDNFQSRRPNTSFCFLDIRSPGLGDTAMYLCATSRVRDKKDNEQFFGPGTRLTVL.

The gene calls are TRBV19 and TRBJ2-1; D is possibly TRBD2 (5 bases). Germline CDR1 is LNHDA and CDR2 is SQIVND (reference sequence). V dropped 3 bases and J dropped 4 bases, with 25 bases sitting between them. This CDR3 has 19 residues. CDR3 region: CASSISMTGSREGYNEQFF. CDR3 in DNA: TGTGCCAGTAGTATTTCCATGACGGGATCGAGGGAAGGTTACAATGAGCAGTTCTTC.

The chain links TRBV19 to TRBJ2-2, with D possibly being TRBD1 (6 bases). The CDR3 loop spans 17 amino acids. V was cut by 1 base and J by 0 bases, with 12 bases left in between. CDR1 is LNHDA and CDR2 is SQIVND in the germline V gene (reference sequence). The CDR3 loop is CASSIGQVLSNTGELFF. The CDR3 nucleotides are TGTGCCAGTAGTATAGGACAGGTTCTCTCGAACACCGGGGAGCTGTTTTTT.

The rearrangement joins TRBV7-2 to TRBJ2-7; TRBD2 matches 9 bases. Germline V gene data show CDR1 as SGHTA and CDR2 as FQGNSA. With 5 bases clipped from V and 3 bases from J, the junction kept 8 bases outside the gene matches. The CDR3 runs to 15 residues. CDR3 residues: CASSGPSGAGYEQYF. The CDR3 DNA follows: TGTGCCAGCAGCGGACCTAGCGGGGCGGGCTACGAGCAGTACTTC.

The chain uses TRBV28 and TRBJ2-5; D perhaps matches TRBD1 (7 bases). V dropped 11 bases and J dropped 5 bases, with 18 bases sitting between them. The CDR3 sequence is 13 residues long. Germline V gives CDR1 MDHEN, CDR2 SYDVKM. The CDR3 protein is CAGSGGSVETQYF. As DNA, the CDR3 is TGTGCCGGATCAGGGGGGTCGGTGGAGACCCAGTACTTC.

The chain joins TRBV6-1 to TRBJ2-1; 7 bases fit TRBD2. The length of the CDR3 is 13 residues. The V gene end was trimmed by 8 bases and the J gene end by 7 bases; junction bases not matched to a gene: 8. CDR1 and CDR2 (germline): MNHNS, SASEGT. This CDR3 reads CASGRTRLNEQFF. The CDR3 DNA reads TGTGCCAGCGGAAGGACTAGGTTAAATGAGCAGTTCTTC.

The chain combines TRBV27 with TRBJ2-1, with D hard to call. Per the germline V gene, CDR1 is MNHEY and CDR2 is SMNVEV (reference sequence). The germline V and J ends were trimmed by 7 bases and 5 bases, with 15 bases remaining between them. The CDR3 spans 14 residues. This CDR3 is CASTPWNRNNEQFF. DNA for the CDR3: TGTGCCAGCACCCCCTGGAACAGAAACAATGAGCAGTTCTTC.

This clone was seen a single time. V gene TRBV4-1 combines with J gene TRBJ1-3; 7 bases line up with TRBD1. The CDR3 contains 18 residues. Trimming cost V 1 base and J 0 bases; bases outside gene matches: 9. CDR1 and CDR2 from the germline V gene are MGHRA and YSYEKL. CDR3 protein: CASSQVASTGPSGNTIYF. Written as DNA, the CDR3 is TGCGCCAGCAGCCAAGTAGCCTCGACAGGGCCCTCTGGAAACACCATATATTTT.

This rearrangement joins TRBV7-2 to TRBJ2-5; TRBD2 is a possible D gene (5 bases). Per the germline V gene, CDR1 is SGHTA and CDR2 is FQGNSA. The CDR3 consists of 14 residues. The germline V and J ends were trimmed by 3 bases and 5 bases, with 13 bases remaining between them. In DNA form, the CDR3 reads TGTGCCAGCAGCTTTCAGGAGGTACGGGAGACCCAGTACTTC. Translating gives CASSFQEVRETQYF.

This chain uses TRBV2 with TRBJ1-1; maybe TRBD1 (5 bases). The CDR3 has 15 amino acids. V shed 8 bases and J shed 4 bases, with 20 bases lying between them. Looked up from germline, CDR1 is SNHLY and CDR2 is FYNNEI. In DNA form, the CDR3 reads TGTGCCAGCCTGGGAGTACGGGGGGTCGGCACTGAAGCTTTCTTT. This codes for CASLGVRGVGTEAFF.

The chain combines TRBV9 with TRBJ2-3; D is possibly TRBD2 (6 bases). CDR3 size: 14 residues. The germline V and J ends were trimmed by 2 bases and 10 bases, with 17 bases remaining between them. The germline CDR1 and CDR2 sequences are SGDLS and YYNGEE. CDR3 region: CASSVGLWEEPQYF. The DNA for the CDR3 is TGTGCCAGCAGCGTCGGACTCTGGGAGGAGCCGCAGTATTTT.

The CDR3 DNA is TGTGCTAGTGTCCGGGAGGCCGCAGATACGCAGTATTTT. It encodes CASVREAADTQYF. The V call is TRBV12-5, the J call TRBJ2-3; TRBD2 aligns across 7 bases. Germline CDR1 LGHNT, CDR2 FRNRAP. Unmatched junction bases numbered 5, after V lost 7 bases and J lost 4 bases. The CDR3 totals 13 residues.

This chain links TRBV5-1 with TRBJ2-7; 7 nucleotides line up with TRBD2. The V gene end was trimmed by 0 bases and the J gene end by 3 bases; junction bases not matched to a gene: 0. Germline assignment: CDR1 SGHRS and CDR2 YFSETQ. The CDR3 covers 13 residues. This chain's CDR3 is CASSLGDYYEQYF. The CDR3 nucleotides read TGCGCCAGCAGCTTGGGGGACTACTACGAGCAGTACTTC.